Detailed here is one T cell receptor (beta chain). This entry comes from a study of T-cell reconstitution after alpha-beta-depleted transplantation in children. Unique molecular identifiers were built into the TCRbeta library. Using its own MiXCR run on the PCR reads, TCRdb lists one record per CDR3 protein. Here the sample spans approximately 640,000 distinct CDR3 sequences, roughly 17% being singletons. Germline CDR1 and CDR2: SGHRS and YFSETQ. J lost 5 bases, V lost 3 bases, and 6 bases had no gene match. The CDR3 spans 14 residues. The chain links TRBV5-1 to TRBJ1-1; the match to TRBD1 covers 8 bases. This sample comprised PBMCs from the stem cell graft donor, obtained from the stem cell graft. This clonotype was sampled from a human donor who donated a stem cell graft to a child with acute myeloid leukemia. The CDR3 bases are TGCGCCAGCAGCTCGCGGACAGGGACGACTGAAGCTTTCTTT. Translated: CASSSRTGTTEAFF.